The next 4 T cell receptor beta chains were all read from a single sample in a study of T-cell reconstitution after alpha-beta-depleted transplantation in children. Unique molecular identifiers were incorporated when the TCRbeta library was constructed. Each CDR3 protein is one row after TCRdb ran MiXCR on the PCR reads. The table lists around 250,000 distinct CDR3 sequences, around 8% of them singletons. Specimen: PBMCs, mostly from graft donor cells, collected 180 days after TCRalphabeta/CD19-depleted stem cell transplant. All receptors come from a male patient younger than 18 who had a stem cell transplant for acute lymphoblastic leukemia, so the T cells may come from the graft donor.

This clonotype has just a few counts. V usage is TRBV3-1 and J usage is TRBJ2-5; tentatively, D is TRBD1 or TRBD2 (5 bases each). The V and J ends lost 4 bases and 1 base respectively, with 16 bases between them. Germline V gives CDR1 LGHDT, CDR2 YNNKEL (reference sequence). The CDR3 covers 16 residues. This CDR3 reads CASSPPRPGTQETQYF. Written as DNA, the CDR3 is TGTGCCAGCAGCCCCCCCCGGCCCGGGACCCAAGAGACCCAGTACTTC.

This clonotype was recorded many times. This chain links TRBV19 with TRBJ1-1; D is possibly TRBD1 (6 bases). CDR3 length: 14 residues. CDR1 is LNHDA and CDR2 is SQIVND in the germline V gene (reference sequence). The V end was cut by 8 bases, the J end by 4 bases, with 17 bases between. CDR3 in DNA: TGTGCCAGTCTGGGCCGTACAGGGACCACTGAAGCTTTCTTT. Its translation: CASLGRTGTTEAFF.

This clonotype was recorded at least ten times. This chain connects TRBV10-3 to TRBJ2-2, with 8 bases that match TRBD2. J lost 0 bases, V lost 10 bases, and 10 bases had no gene match. CDR1 and CDR2 (germline): ENHRY, SYGVKD. The CDR3 has 16 residues. This CDR3 reads CATSSGGLANTGELFF. The CDR3 DNA reads as TGTGCCACCAGCAGCGGGGGCCTCGCGAACACCGGGGAGCTGTTTTTT.

This clonotype was counted ten times or more. J is TRBJ2-7 and V is TRBV19; 13 bases fit TRBD2. Trimming cost V 5 bases and J 3 bases; bases outside gene matches: 7. This CDR3 spans 16 amino acids. The germline gives CDR1 LNHDA, CDR2 SQIVND (reference sequence). CDR3 nucleotide sequence: TGTGCCAGTAGTTTCGGGACTAGCGGGGTCCTCTACGAGCAGTACTTC. It encodes CASSFGTSGVLYEQYF.